Given below is one T cell receptor beta chain in context. This specimen belongs to a study of blood T cell repertoires in COVID-19. In the study overall: Both acute and convalescent COVID-19 samples were obtained from the United States, Italy and Spain.

In the original analysis: Estimated nucleated cell counts came from reference gene primer amplification. Measured with immunoSEQ multiplex PCR; TCRdb has only the in-frame clones, and not every one. V and J calls and clone size are those listed in that table; D and trimming were worked out from the DNA. The sample has 95,000 to 150,000 clones, approximately 91% seen once. Germline V gene sequence: CDR1 LGHNA, CDR2 YNFKEQ. The CDR3 loop spans 16 amino acids. Trimming removed 0 bases at V and 4 bases at J, with 12 bases between. Material: peripheral blood. The rearrangement uses TRBV4-2 and TRBJ2-2; maybe TRBD1 (5 bases). The sequence derives from a woman of 80 years or more with acute or convalescent COVID-19. The CDR3 DNA follows: TGTGCCAGCAGCCAAGATGGGGCGCACCTCACCGGGGAGCTGTTTTTT. Protein product: CASSQDGAHLTGELFF.